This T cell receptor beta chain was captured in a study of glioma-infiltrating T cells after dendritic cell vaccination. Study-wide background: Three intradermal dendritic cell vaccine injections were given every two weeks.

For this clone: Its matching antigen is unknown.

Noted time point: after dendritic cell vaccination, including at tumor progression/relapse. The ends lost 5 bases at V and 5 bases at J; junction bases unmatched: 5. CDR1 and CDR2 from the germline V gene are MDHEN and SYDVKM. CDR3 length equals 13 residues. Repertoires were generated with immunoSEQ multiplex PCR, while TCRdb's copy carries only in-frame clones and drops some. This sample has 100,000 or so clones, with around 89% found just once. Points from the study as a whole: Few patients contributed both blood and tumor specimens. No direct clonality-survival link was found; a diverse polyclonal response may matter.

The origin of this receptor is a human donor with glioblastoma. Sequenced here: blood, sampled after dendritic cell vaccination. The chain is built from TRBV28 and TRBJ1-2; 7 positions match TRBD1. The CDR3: CASSLPGQYGYTF. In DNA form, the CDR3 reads TGTGCCAGCAGTCTCCCGGGACAGTATGGCTACACCTTC.